What follows is one T cell receptor beta chain and its context. This clonotype occurred a few times. Its cognate antigen has yet to be identified. Per-nucleotide qualities are absent, and no much larger clonotype sits a single base away. A distance of 6 bases separates the germline ends of V and J, which lose 3 bases and 0 bases respectively. The CDR3, from cysteine to phenylalanine, totals 14 residues. The DNA shown is the 42-base CDR3, in frame from base 1. The CDR1 and CDR2 encoded by the germline V gene are ENHRY and SYGVKD. This was a case-control study nested in a cohort of healthcare workers in London, UK, who had nasopharyngeal swab PCR tests and blood samples taken every week. Healthcare workers were enrolled in the week of the UK lockdown, from 23 to 31 March 2020, and were followed every week for up to roughly 15 weeks. Receptors were amplified or captured by 5' RACE. Sequencing used a NextSeq 500. Unique molecular identifiers were attached to individual cDNA molecules in the TCR library protocol so that sequencing error and PCR bias could be corrected. Both TCR alpha and beta chains were sequenced, and tight co-correlation was observed between alpha and beta sequence abundances in each sample. The source study handled its data this way. Decombinator V4 was used to perform V gene, J gene and CDR3 annotation of TCR sequences. Expanded TCRs were defined as changing significantly between any two time points under a Poisson model with p below 0.0001. Abundances of TCRs were expressed as counts per million after normalisation to the total number of TCRs sequenced in each sample. MAIT TCRs were defined by TRAV1-2 paired with TRAJ12, TRAJ20 or TRAJ33, and iNKT TCRs by TRAV10 paired with TRAJ18. VDJdb, accessed 1 November 2021, was searched for CMV, EBV and SARS-CoV-2 annotated TCRs, excluding TCRs annotated for multiple antigens. TCRdb reworked the public reads: Q25 trimming with fastp, MiXCR clone assembly, productive beta chains retained. Merged by CDR3 protein, the rows form single entries marked with the most common genes and DNA. What appears here as the V and J calls and clone size reflects TCRdb's work, not the paper's. In this sample the table shows tens of thousands of distinct CDR3 sequences, about 5.6% of which occur a single time. Of the sample, 6% to 9% falls within the top ten clones.

This record comes from a study of early T cells in non-severe SARS-CoV-2 infection (dated by TCRdb to 2020 to 2023). Describing the broader study: Bulk RNA from unsorted whole blood was used for TCR sequencing, so alpha and beta chains could not be paired.

The full study reports these points: VDJdb matching was skewed toward anti-spike CD8 responses and likely underestimated virus-specific expansions, missing private and CD4 specificities.

The chain is made from TRBV10-3 and TRBJ2-1, and the D gene may be TRBD1, 6 bases matching. The source of this sequence is an adult who was a healthcare worker with PCR-confirmed SARS-CoV-2 infection or an uninfected control (not recorded which). The sequencing sample was made of whole blood. CDR3 sequence: CAISDRGSYNEQFF. The DNA is as follows: TGTGCCATCAGTGACAGGGGCTCCTACAATGAGCAGTTCTTC.